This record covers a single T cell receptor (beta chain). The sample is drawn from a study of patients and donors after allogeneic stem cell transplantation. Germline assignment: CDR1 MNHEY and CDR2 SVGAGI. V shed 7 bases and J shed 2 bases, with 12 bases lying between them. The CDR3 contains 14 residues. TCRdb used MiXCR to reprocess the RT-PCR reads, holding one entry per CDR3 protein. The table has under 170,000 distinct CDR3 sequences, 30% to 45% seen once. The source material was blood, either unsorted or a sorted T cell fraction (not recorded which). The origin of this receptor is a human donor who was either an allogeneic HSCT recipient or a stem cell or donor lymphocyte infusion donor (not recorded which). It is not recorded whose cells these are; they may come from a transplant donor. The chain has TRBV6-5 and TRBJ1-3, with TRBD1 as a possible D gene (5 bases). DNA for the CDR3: TGTGCCAGCACCCCCAGGGTTCCTGGAAACACCATATATTTT. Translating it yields CASTPRVPGNTIYF.